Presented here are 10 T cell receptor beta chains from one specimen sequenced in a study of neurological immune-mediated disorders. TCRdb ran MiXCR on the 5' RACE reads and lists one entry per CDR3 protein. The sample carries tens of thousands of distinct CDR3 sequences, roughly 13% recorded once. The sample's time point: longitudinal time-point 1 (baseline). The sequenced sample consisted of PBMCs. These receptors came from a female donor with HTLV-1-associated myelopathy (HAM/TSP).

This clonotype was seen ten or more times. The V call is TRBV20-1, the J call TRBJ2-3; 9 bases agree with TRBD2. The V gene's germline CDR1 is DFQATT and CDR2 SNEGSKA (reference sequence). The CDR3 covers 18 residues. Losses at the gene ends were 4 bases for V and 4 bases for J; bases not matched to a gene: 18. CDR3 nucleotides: TGCAGTGCTATCTTCTGGCGGGGGGGCCTAAGTCGGGCAGATACGCAGTATTTT. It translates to CSAIFWRGGLSRADTQYF.

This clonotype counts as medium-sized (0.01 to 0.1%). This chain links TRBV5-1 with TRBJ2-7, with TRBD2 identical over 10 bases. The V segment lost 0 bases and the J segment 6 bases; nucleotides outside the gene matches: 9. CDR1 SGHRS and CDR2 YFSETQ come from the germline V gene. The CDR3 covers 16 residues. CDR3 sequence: CASSLGNSGGASEQYF. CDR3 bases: TGCGCCAGCAGCTTGGGAAACAGCGGGGGGGCCAGCGAGCAGTACTTC.

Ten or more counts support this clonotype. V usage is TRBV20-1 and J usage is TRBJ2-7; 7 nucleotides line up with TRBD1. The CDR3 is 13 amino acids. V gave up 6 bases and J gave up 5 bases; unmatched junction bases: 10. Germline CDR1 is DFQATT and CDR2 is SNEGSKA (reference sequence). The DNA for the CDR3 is TGCAGTGCCGTTCCGGGACAGCCTAACGAGCAGTACTTC. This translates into CSAVPGQPNEQYF.

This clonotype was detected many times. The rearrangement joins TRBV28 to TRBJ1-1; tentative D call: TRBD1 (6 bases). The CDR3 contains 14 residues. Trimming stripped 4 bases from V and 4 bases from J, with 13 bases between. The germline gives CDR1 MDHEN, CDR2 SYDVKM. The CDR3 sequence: CASSSSAGVTEAFF. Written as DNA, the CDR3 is TGTGCCAGCAGTTCCTCGGCAGGGGTCACTGAAGCTTTCTTT. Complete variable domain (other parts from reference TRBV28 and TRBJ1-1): DVKVTQSSRYLVKRTGEKVFLECVQDMDHENMFWYRQDPGLGLRLIYFSYDVKMKEKGDIPEGYSVSREKKERFSLILESASTNQTSMYLCASSSSAGVTEAFFGQGTRLTVV.

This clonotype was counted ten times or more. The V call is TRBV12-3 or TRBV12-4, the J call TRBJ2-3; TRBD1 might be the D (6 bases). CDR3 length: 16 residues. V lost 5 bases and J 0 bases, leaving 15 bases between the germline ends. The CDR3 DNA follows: TGTGCCAGCAGTCTCCTCAGTAGGGGGAGCACAGATACGCAGTATTTT. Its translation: CASSLLSRGSTDTQYF.

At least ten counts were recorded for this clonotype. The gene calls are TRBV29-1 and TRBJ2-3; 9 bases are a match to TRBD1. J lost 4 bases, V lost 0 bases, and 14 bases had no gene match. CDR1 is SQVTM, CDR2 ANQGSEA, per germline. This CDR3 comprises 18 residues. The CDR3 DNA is TGCAGCGTTGAAGATTTACCCAGGACAGGGGTTCAGTCAGATACGCAGTATTTT. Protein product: CSVEDLPRTGVQSDTQYF.

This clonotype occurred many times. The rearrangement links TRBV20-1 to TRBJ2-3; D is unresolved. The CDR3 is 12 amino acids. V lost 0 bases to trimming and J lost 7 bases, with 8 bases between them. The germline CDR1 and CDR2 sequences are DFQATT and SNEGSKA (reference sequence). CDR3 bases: TGCAGTGCTAGAGATCCCGCAAATACGCAGTATTTT. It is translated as CSARDPANTQYF.

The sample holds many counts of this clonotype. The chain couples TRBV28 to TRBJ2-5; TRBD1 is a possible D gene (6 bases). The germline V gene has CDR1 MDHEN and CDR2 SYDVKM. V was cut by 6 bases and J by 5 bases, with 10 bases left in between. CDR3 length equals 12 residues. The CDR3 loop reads CASRGAQETQYF. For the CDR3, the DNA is TGTGCCAGCAGGGGGGCTCAGGAGACCCAGTACTTC.

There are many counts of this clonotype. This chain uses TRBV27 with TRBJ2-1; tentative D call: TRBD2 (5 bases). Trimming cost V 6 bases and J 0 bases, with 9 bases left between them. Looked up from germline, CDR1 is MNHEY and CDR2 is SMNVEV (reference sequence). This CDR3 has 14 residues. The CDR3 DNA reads TGTGCCAGCAGCATGAGGGCCTCCTACAATGAGCAGTTCTTC. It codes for CASSMRASYNEQFF.

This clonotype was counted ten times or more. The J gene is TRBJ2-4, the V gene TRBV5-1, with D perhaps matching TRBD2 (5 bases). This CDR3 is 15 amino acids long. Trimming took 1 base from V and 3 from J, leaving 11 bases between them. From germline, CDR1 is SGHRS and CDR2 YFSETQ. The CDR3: CASSLISGIKNIQYF. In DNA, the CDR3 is TGCGCCAGCAGCTTGATTTCCGGGATCAAAAACATTCAGTACTTC.